These T cell receptor beta chains were read from a single sample in a study of T-cell memory formation after mild COVID-19. Via MiXCR, TCRdb re-called the 5' RACE reads, giving one row per CDR3 protein. Of 540,000 or so distinct CDR3 sequences detected, approximately 20% appear once; the ten largest clones hold around 12%. The sample taken for sequencing was PBMCs or a T cell subset sorted from them (not recorded which). The receptors were sampled from an adult woman who had mild COVID-19 (a few samples of this study predate the infection). Cell type and time point are not known. The conserved cysteine and the conserved F or W are not part of the CDR3 here. D genes are given only for firm matches.

v_gene	d_gene	j_gene	CDR3aa
TRBV27	NA	TRBJ2-2	ASSPPRELDTGELF
TRBV7-2	TRBD2	TRBJ2-7	ASTPGGGGRTEQY
TRBV28	NA	TRBJ2-4	ASARTDRYIQY
TRBV29-1	NA	TRBJ2-6	SVRTSGANVLT
TRBV18	NA	TRBJ2-1	ASSPPGRTSYNEQF
TRBV7-2	TRBD2	TRBJ2-1	ASSLLLAGVIYNEQF
TRBV12-3/TRBV12-4	NA	TRBJ2-5	ASTTRARGLEVETQY
TRBV7-8	NA	TRBJ2-1	ASSLVARQTSSYNEQF
TRBV24-1	NA	TRBJ2-3	ATSDSALGLNTQY
TRBV29-1	TRBD1	TRBJ1-2	SVEFGSGGSGYT
TRBV29-1	NA	TRBJ2-5	SVAEQETQY